Sequencing of this TCR beta chain was carried out in a study of graft-versus-host responses after intestinal transplantation. A word on this clone: The target antigen is unknown.

TCRdb's table, derived via immunoSEQ multiplex PCR, lists solely in-frame clones and lacks some. The data show tens of thousands of clones, with 75% to 90% seen just once and around 0.1% held by the top ten. The clonotype originates from a human donor who received an intestinal transplant. Sequencing was performed on unstimulated CD4+ T cells sorted from spleen or lymph node cells, taken before intestinal transplant.

The CDR3 sequence is CASSLGQLNTIYF. CDR3 in DNA: TGTGCCAGCAGCCTGGGACAGTTAAACACCATATATTTT. V gene TRBV7-9 combines with J gene TRBJ1-3, with 7 positions matching TRBD1. The CDR3 length is 13 residues. Germline CDR1 is SEHNR and CDR2 is FQNEAQ (reference sequence). V lost 5 bases, J lost 6 bases, and 4 bases stayed unmatched.